The 9 T cell receptor beta chains listed next were all sequenced from one sample in a study of post-analysis software for immune sequencing data. The library was made from cDNA and included unique molecular identifiers. TCRdb passed the PCR reads through MiXCR, listing each CDR3 protein once. The sample comprises 800,000 to 950,000 distinct CDR3 sequences, 53% of which are singletons, and about 4.8% rests with the top ten. Study conclusions and caveats: The study found TRBV5-6, TRBV5-1 and TRBV20-1 among four to six TRBV segments more frequent in patients than controls.

The antigens of these receptors remain unknown. Sample: blood. The receptors come from a girl aged 10 to 17 with multiple sclerosis.

The V and J genes are TRBV7-2 and TRBJ1-2; D call uncertain. V shed 1 base and J shed 5 bases, with 11 bases lying between them. In germline, CDR1 is SGHTA, CDR2 FQGNSA. The CDR3 consists of 14 residues. The CDR3 coding sequence is TGTGCCAGCAGCTTAGTCGAACGGAGTTATGGCTACACCTTC. Its protein is CASSLVERSYGYTF.

The V and J genes are TRBV6-1 and TRBJ2-6, with 7 positions matching TRBD2. Germline CDR1 reads MNHNS; CDR2 reads SASEGT. V lost 6 bases, J lost 1 base, and 9 bases stayed unmatched. The CDR3 is 17 residues long. The CDR3 coding sequence is TGTGCCAGCAGGACAACTAGCGCAGGTTCTGGGGCCAACGTCCTGACTTTC. Amino acid sequence: CASRTTSAGSGANVLTF.

This clonotype was counted only a few times. The chain couples TRBV12-3 or TRBV12-4 to TRBJ1-4; a possible D gene is TRBD1 (5 bases). V lost 6 bases and J lost 2, with 10 bases in between. The CDR3 contains 14 residues. CDR3 nucleotides: TGTGCCAGCAGCCTAAGGGACACTAATGAAAAACTGTTTTTT. This encodes CASSLRDTNEKLFF.

This clonotype has only a few counts. The V and J genes are TRBV12-5 and TRBJ2-1, with D perhaps matching TRBD1 (6 bases). The germline V and J ends were trimmed by 5 bases and 6 bases, with 14 bases remaining between them. CDR1 and CDR2 (germline): LGHNT, FRNRAP. CDR3 length: 14 residues. The CDR3 DNA follows: TGTGCTAGTGGTCCCAGGGGTACGGGCAATGAGCAGTTCTTC. Translation: CASGPRGTGNEQFF.

This chain connects TRBV6-1 to TRBJ2-5; D is unresolved. The J call may be incorrect, as the DNA end agrees better with TRBJ2-7. This CDR3 contains 13 residues. Germline values: CDR1 MNHNS, CDR2 SASEGT. The CDR3 bases are TGTGCCAGCAGTCCCCTACCCAACGACGAGCAGTACTTC. It encodes CASSPLPNDEQYF.

J is TRBJ2-3 and V is TRBV6-5, with TRBD2 matching 7 bases. V lost 4 bases and J lost 3; bases outside the gene matches: 13. This CDR3 contains 17 residues. Germline V gene lookup returns CDR1 MNHEY and CDR2 SVGAGI. This CDR3 reads CASSSDLAGTGTDTQYF. CDR3 sequence (DNA): TGTGCCAGCAGTTCCGATTTAGCGGGCACTGGGACAGATACGCAGTATTTT.

Note on this clonotype: At one boundary the junction diverges from the germline segment, which might be a read error. The rearrangement joins TRBV4-1 to TRBJ2-5, with D tentatively TRBD2 (5 bases). The CDR3 loop spans 15 amino acids. Germline CDR1 is MGHRA and CDR2 is YSYEKL. The chain's CDR3 is CAGSPVGEPQETQYF. The DNA for the CDR3 is TGCGCCGGCAGCCCCGTCGGGGAACCCCAAGAGACCCAGTACTTC.

The V gene is TRBV28, the J gene TRBJ1-6; no firm D call. CDR1 MDHEN and CDR2 SYDVKM come from the germline V gene. CDR3 length: 16 amino acids. Trimming cost V 4 bases and J 8 bases, with 18 bases left between them. The CDR3 DNA reads TGTGCCAGCAGTTCCCCCCCGGGCAGCTCTCATTCACCCCTCCACTTT. Translating it yields CASSSPPGSSHSPLHF.

This chain joins TRBV5-1 and TRBJ2-7; 9 positions agree with TRBD2. J was trimmed by 3 bases and V by 4 bases; bases with no gene match: 8. This CDR3 contains 15 residues. The germline CDR1 and CDR2 sequences are SGHRS and YFSETQ. The CDR3 nucleotides read TGCGCCAGCAGCGCGGCAGCGGGGGGCGGCTACGAGCAGTACTTC. It codes for CASSAAAGGGYEQYF.